This TCR beta chain was identified during a study of spatial heterogeneity in lung cancer. Background on the study: Sequences of the beta chain were consistently detected in greater numbers than alpha-chain sequences.

Time point reported: sample taken at primary tumor resection. Without sorting, whole RNA was sequenced from tumor, nontumor lung or frozen PBMC. Patients with untreated early-stage non-small cell lung cancer, numbering around 71, were the donors. Regarding the study as a whole: Resection saw ubiquitous expanded tumor TCRs appear in blood more than follow-up did.

There are many counts of this clonotype. The antigen is unknown. The germline CDR1 and CDR2 sequences are KGHSH and LQKENI. V gave up 6 bases and J gave up 0 bases, with 7 bases separating them. This CDR3 is 13 amino acids long. The study tagged each TCR cDNA molecule with a unique molecular identifier. TCRdb recomputed calls from the 5' RACE reads with MiXCR, one row per CDR3 protein. The data contain some 21,000 distinct CDR3 sequences, 3.5% to 5% of them seen just once; the ten biggest clones take up 7.4%. The TCR was taken from a male donor with early-stage non-small cell lung cancer. The chain is built from TRBV18 and TRBJ2-3; D is ambiguous. The specimen comprised PBMCs, sampled at surgery. The CDR3 spells CASSQESTDTQYF. The CDR3, as DNA: TGTGCCAGCTCTCAGGAAAGCACAGATACGCAGTATTTT.